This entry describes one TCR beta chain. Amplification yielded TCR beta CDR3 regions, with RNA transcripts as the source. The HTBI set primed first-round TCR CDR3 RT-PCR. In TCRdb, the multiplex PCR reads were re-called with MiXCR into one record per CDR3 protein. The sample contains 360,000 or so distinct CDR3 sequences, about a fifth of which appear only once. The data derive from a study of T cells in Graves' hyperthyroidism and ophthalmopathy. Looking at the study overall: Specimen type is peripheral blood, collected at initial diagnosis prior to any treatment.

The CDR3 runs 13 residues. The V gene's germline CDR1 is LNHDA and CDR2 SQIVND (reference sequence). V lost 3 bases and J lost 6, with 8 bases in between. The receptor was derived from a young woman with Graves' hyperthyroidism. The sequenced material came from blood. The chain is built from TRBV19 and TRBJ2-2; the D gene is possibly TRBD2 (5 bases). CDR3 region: CASSIHSAGELFF. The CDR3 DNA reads TGTGCCAGTAGTATTCATAGCGCCGGGGAGCTGTTTTTT.